The entry that follows covers one T cell receptor (beta chain) sequence. The data derive from a study of control samples from healthy donors and cancer patients. Generated by immunoSEQ multiplex PCR, the TCRdb table keeps only in-frame clones and is missing some. The sample includes around 170,000 clones, around nine tenths seen only once; the top ten take about 1.4%. The V gene's germline CDR1 is SGHAT and CDR2 FQNNGV. The CDR3 spans 16 residues. Germline trimming cut 5 bases from V and 5 bases from J; bases unmatched to any gene: 7. This rearrangement joins TRBV11-2 to TRBJ2-7; 15 bases are a match to TRBD2. The sequenced sample was blood. The origin of this receptor is a man aged 30-40 years in good health. CDR3 sequence reads: CASSPGLAGGPHEQYF. CDR3 coding DNA: TGTGCCAGCAGCCCTGGACTAGCGGGAGGGCCCCACGAGCAGTACTTC.